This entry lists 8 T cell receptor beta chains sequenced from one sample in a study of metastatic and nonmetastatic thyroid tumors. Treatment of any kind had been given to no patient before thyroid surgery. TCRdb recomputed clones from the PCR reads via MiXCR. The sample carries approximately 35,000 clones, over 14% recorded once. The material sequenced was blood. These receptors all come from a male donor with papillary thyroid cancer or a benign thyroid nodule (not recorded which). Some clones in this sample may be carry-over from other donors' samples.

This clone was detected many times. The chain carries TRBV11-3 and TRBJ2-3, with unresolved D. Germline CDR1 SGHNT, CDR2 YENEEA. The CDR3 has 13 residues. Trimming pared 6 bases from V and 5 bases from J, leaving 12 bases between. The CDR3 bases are TGTGCCAGCAGTCTGGGCGGTCAAGATACGCAGTATTTT. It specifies CASSLGGQDTQYF.

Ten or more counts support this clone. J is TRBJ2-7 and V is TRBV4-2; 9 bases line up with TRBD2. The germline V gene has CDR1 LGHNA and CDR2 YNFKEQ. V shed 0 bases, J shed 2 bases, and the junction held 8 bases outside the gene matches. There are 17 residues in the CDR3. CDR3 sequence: CASSQDKGSGGTYEQYF. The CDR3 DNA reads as TGTGCCAGCAGCCAAGATAAGGGTAGCGGGGGTACCTACGAGCAGTACTTC.

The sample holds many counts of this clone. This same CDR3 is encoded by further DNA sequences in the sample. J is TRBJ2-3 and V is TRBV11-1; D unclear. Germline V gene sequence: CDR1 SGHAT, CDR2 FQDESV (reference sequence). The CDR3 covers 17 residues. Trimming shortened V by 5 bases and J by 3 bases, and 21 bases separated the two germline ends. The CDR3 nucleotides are TGTGCCAGCAGCCCCAATGGGCCAGGCAGGAAAACAGATACGCAGTATTTT. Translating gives CASSPNGPGRKTDTQYF.

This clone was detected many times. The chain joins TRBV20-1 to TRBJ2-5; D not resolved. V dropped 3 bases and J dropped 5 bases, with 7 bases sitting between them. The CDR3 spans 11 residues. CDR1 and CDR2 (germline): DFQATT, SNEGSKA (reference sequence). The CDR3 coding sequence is TGCAGTGCTAGGGCTGGTGAGACCCAGTACTTC. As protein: CSARAGETQYF.

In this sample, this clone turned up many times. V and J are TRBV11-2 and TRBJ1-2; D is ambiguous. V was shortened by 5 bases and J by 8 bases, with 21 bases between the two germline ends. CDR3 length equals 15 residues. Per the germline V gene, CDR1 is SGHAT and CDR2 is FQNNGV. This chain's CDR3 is CASSPLGQLLGGYTF. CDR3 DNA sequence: TGTGCCAGCAGCCCCCTCGGGCAGCTCTTAGGCGGCTACACCTTC. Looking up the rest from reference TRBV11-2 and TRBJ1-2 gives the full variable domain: EAGVAQSPRYKIIEKRQSVAFWCNPISGHATLYWYQQILGQGPKLLIQFQNNGVVDDSQLPKDRFSAERLKGVDSTLKIQPAKLEDSAVYLCASSPLGQLLGGYTFGSGTRLTVV.

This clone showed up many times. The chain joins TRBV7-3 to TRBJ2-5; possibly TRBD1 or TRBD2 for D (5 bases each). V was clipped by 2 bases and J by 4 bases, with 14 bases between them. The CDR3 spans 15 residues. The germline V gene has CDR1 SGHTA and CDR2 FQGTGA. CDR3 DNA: TGTGCCAGCAGCTTACCCCGGGCTGGGGGAGAGACCCAGTACTTC. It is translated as CASSLPRAGGETQYF.

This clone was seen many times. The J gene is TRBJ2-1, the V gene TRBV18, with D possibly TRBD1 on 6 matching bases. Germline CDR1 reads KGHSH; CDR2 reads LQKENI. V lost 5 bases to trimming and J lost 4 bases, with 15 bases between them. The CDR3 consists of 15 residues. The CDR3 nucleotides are TGTGCCAGCTCAGCTGCCAAGACAGGATACAATGAGCAGTTCTTC. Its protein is CASSAAKTGYNEQFF.

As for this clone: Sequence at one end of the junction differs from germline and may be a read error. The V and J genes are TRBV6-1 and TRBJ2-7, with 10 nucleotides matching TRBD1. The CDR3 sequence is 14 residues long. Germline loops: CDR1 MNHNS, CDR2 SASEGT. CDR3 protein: CANSRGQGVYEQYF. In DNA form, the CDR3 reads TGTGCCAACAGTCGCGGACAGGGGGTGTACGAGCAGTACTTC.